One and the same sample provided the 23 T cell receptor beta chains below, sequenced in a study of T cell responses to AZD1222 COVID-19 vaccine listed by TCRdb under 2021. The library came from the immunoSEQ multiplex PCR assay. TCRdb took over this immuneACCESS table, retaining in-frame rearrangements with V and J assigned. Such tables are incomplete; in checked studies, under half of the missing clones stem from an unresolved V gene, and the remainder is unexplained. This sample is represented by some 150,000 clones; roughly 92% of them were singletons. The top ten hold 3% to 4% of the sample. The time point label of this sample denotes: about 28 days (+/-7) after the second vaccine dose. The input for sequencing was peripheral blood, taken 28 days after the second AZD1222 dose. The receptors here all came from an adult who received the AZD1222 COVID-19 vaccine.

The chain combines TRBV27 with TRBJ2-2; 9 bases agree with TRBD1. The V and J ends lost 11 bases and 6 bases, in that order; junction bases with no gene match: 10. The CDR3 has 14 residues. From germline, CDR1 is MNHEY and CDR2 SMNVEV (reference sequence). The CDR3 coding sequence is TGTGCCTTACATACAGGGGGCGAGTCCGGGGAGCTGTTTTTT. Translating it yields CALHTGGESGELFF.

The V gene is TRBV7-9, the J gene TRBJ1-6; no clear D. Germline CDR1 and CDR2: SEHNR and FQNEAQ (reference sequence). Trimming removed 4 bases at V and 7 bases at J, with 17 bases between. This CDR3 is 16 amino acids long. The CDR3 DNA sequence: TGTGCCAGCAGCTCAGCCCGACCTTCGGGAAATTCACCCCTCCACTTT. Translation: CASSSARPSGNSPLHF.

J is TRBJ1-1 and V is TRBV7-8; no clear D gene. Between the trimmed V and J ends, which lost 6 bases and 3 bases, there was a span of 14 bases. The CDR3 totals 14 residues. Germline lookup yields CDR1 SGHVS and CDR2 FQNEAQ. The CDR3 sequence: CASRGRSGDTEAFF. The DNA of the CDR3 is TGTGCCAGCAGAGGGCGATCCGGAGACACTGAAGCTTTCTTT.

The chain combines TRBV2 with TRBJ2-3; the match to TRBD2 covers 11 bases. The ends lost 7 bases at V and 6 bases at J; junction bases unmatched: 6. The CDR3 is 14 amino acids. Germline V CDR1 and CDR2: SNHLY, FYNNEI. CDR3 in DNA: TGTGCCAGCACTAGCGGGAGGTCCCGGGATACGCAGTATTTT. Its protein product is CASTSGRSRDTQYF.

With respect to this clone: The same CDR3 also results from other DNA sequences found in this sample. The V and J genes are TRBV11-3 and TRBJ1-1, with 9 bases identical to TRBD1. Per germline, CDR1 SGHNT and CDR2 YENEEA. The junction had 5 bases not matched to a gene; V was cut back by 5 bases and J by 1 base. The CDR3 extends over 15 amino acids. CDR3 amino acids: CASSPGQGRNTEAFF. The CDR3 coding sequence is TGTGCCAGCAGCCCCGGACAGGGGAGGAACACTGAAGCTTTCTTT.

The chain employs TRBV4-1 and TRBJ2-7; 7 bases map to TRBD1. The germline gives CDR1 MGHRA, CDR2 YSYEKL. The CDR3 is 13 amino acids. Trimming at V came to 6 bases and at J to 3 bases, leaving 5 bases not matched to a gene. In DNA, the CDR3 is TGCGCCAGCAGTTACAGGGACAGCTACGAGCAGTACTTC. Amino acid sequence: CASSYRDSYEQYF.

This rearrangement joins TRBV7-9 to TRBJ1-4, with D possibly TRBD1 on 5 matching bases. The CDR3 is 13 residues long. With 0 bases removed from V and 7 bases from J, the gap between germline ends came to 6 bases. CDR1 and CDR2 (germline): SEHNR, FQNEAQ (reference sequence). CDR3 in amino acids: CASSLAGVEKLFF. CDR3 in DNA: TGTGCCAGCAGCTTAGCGGGGGTTGAAAAACTGTTTTTT.

V usage is TRBV4-2 and J usage is TRBJ1-5; 7 nucleotides line up with TRBD1. The CDR3 sequence is 16 residues long. Germline V gives CDR1 LGHNA, CDR2 YNFKEQ. Trimming at V came to 4 bases and at J to 6 bases, leaving 12 bases not matched to a gene. The CDR3 here is CASSRENRGDAQPQHF. The CDR3 nucleotides are TGTGCCAGCAGCCGGGAGAACAGGGGTGACGCTCAGCCCCAGCATTTT.

The chain employs TRBV7-9 and TRBJ1-2; 8 bases match TRBD1. CDR1 is SEHNR, CDR2 FQNEAQ, per germline (reference sequence). The ends lost 8 bases at V and 2 bases at J; junction bases unmatched: 4. This CDR3 spans 13 amino acids. As DNA, the CDR3 is TGTGCCAGCCAACGGACAGGGAACTATGGCTACACCTTC. The encoded protein is CASQRTGNYGYTF.

The chain joins TRBV2 to TRBJ1-1; 10 nucleotides match TRBD1. Germline V gene data show CDR1 as SNHLY and CDR2 as FYNNEI. The CDR3 has 15 amino acids. Losses at the gene ends were 8 bases for V and 2 bases for J; bases not matched to a gene: 8. The CDR3 coding sequence is TGTGCCAGCTCCAAACGGACAGGGGGAAACACTGAAGCTTTCTTT. Its translation: CASSKRTGGNTEAFF. The variable domain in full, completed from reference TRBV2 and TRBJ1-1, reads EPEVTQTPSHQVTQMGQEVILRCVPISNHLYFYWYRQILGQKVEFLVSFYNNEISEKSEIFDDQFSVERPDGSNFTLKIRSTKLEDSAMYFCASSKRTGGNTEAFFGQGTRLTVV.

This rearrangement joins TRBV5-1 to TRBJ1-1; D is unresolved. V lost 6 bases and J lost 0, with 12 bases in between. There are 14 residues in the CDR3. Germline V gives CDR1 SGHRS, CDR2 YFSETQ. This CDR3 is CASTVDRVNTEAFF. CDR3 sequence (DNA): TGCGCCAGCACCGTGGACCGGGTGAACACTGAAGCTTTCTTT.

This chain links TRBV7-9 with TRBJ1-2; D unclear. Germline CDR1 SEHNR, CDR2 FQNEAQ (reference sequence). V was cut by 9 bases and J by 3 bases, with 5 bases left in between. CDR3 length equals 10 residues. The chain's CDR3 is CARRDYGYTF. The CDR3 region has the DNA TGTGCCAGGCGGGACTATGGCTACACCTTC.

The chain joins TRBV28 to TRBJ1-1; D might be TRBD1 (5 bases). The germline V gene encodes CDR1 MDHEN and CDR2 SYDVKM. The CDR3 covers 14 residues. Trimming removed 3 bases at V and 7 bases at J, with 15 bases between. The CDR3 spells CASSLVQDNVEAFF. The CDR3 DNA follows: TGTGCCAGCAGTTTGGTACAGGACAATGTTGAAGCTTTCTTT.

V usage is TRBV28 and J usage is TRBJ1-5; 9 nucleotides align to TRBD1. The CDR3 contains 15 residues. V lost 4 bases, J lost 5 bases, and 6 bases stayed unmatched. Per germline, CDR1 MDHEN and CDR2 SYDVKM. The CDR3 region is CASSYGGQGYQPQHF. The CDR3 bases are TGTGCCAGCAGTTATGGGGGACAGGGTTATCAGCCCCAGCATTTT. The full variable domain, rest sourced from reference TRBV28 and TRBJ1-5, is DVKVTQSSRYLVKRTGEKVFLECVQDMDHENMFWYRQDPGLGLRLIYFSYDVKMKEKGDIPEGYSVSREKKERFSLILESASTNQTSMYLCASSYGGQGYQPQHFGDGTRLSIL.

Only one count was recorded for this clone. The chain links TRBV28 to TRBJ1-2; possibly TRBD1 for D (6 bases). CDR3 length: 15 amino acids. The germline V gene has CDR1 MDHEN and CDR2 SYDVKM. The ends were cut back, 5 bases at V and 2 bases at J, with 15 bases in the middle. DNA of the CDR3: TGTGCCAGCAGTCCCACCCCGGGGACAAACTATGGCTACACCTTC. Protein sequence: CASSPTPGTNYGYTF.

V and J are TRBV5-1 and TRBJ2-5; the D gene is possibly TRBD2 (5 bases). There are 13 residues in the CDR3. Germline assignment: CDR1 SGHRS and CDR2 YFSETQ. The ends were cut back, 2 bases at V and 1 base at J, with 6 bases in the middle. CDR3 amino acids: CASSFRGQETQYF. Here the CDR3 DNA reads TGCGCCAGCAGCTTCCGGGGCCAAGAGACCCAGTACTTC.

The J gene is TRBJ2-7, the V gene TRBV27; possible D gene TRBD2, 5 bases. This CDR3 has 16 residues. Germline V gene lookup returns CDR1 MNHEY and CDR2 SMNVEV (reference sequence). Trimming left V 5 bases short and J 0 bases short, with 17 bases between. As DNA, the CDR3 is TGTGCCAGCAGTCTTTCCTTGGGGAGCCGCTCCTACGAGCAGTACTTC. Translating it yields CASSLSLGSRSYEQYF.

The rearrangement links TRBV28 to TRBJ2-1; D unresolved. The V end was cut by 7 bases, the J end by 4 bases, with 11 bases between. The length of the CDR3 is 13 residues. CDR1 is MDHEN, CDR2 SYDVKM, per germline. The CDR3 sequence is CASTLQQYNEQFF. In DNA, the CDR3 is TGTGCCAGCACTCTTCAGCAATACAATGAGCAGTTCTTC.

The DNA of the CDR3 is TGTGCCAGCAGTGACTCAAAGCGGGAGCCCATACTCAATGAGCAGTTCTTC. Its translation: CASSDSKREPILNEQFF. The chain links TRBV6-4 to TRBJ2-1, with 8 bases identical to TRBD2. Trimming took 0 bases from V and 6 from J; bases not matched to a gene: 10. The CDR3 covers 17 residues. Germline assignment: CDR1 MRHNA and CDR2 SNTAGT.

The chain employs TRBV7-9 and TRBJ2-7, with D tentatively TRBD1 (6 bases). CDR3 length: 17 residues. Trimming took off 0 bases at V and 0 bases at J, with 15 bases between the two ends. Looked up from germline, CDR1 is SEHNR and CDR2 is FQNEAQ (reference sequence). The CDR3 bases are TGTGCCAGCAGCTTAGCGCTTGGGCAGGGGAGCTCCTACGAGCAGTACTTC. Encoded protein: CASSLALGQGSSYEQYF. The whole variable domain, filled in from reference TRBV7-9 and TRBJ2-7, reads DTGVSQNPRHKITKRGQNVTFRCDPISEHNRLYWYRQTLGQGPEFLTYFQNEAQLEKSRLLSDRFSAERPKGSFSTLEIQRTEQGDSAMYLCASSLALGQGSSYEQYFGPGTRLTVT.

J is TRBJ2-1 and V is TRBV29-1; the match to TRBD2 covers 7 bases. The length of the CDR3 is 15 residues. Germline V gene sequence: CDR1 SQVTM, CDR2 ANQGSEA. After removal of 6 bases from V and 2 bases from J, the junction contained 10 bases not matched to a gene. The CDR3 bases are TGCAGCGTCGGGACTATCACACAACCCTACAATGAGCAGTTCTTC. This codes for CSVGTITQPYNEQFF.

In DNA, the CDR3 is TGTGCCAGCAGCCGGTCTCTAGCGGGAGCCGGGGAGCTGTTTTTT. Translation gives CASSRSLAGAGELFF. This chain uses TRBV7-2 with TRBJ2-2; TRBD2 aligns across 10 bases. With 5 bases clipped from V and 6 bases from J, the junction kept 6 bases outside the gene matches. The CDR3 runs to 15 residues. Germline V gene sequence: CDR1 SGHTA, CDR2 FQGNSA. The complete variable domain, with remaining parts taken from reference TRBV7-2 and TRBJ2-2, reads GAGVSQSPSNKVTEKGKDVELRCDPISGHTALYWYRQSLGQGLEFLIYFQGNSAPDKSGLPSDRFSAERTGGSVSTLTIQRTQQEDSAVYLCASSRSLAGAGELFFGEGSRLTVL.

This sequence joins TRBV28 and TRBJ2-3, with D possibly TRBD1 on 5 matching bases. CDR1 is MDHEN and CDR2 is SYDVKM in the germline V gene. The CDR3 runs 15 residues. Trimming removed 3 bases from V and 0 bases from J, with 10 bases in between. The CDR3 loop is CASSFRQISTDTQYF. The CDR3 DNA sequence: TGTGCCAGCAGTTTTCGACAGATTAGCACAGATACGCAGTATTTT. Full variable domain (outside the CDR3, taken from reference TRBV28 and TRBJ2-3): DVKVTQSSRYLVKRTGEKVFLECVQDMDHENMFWYRQDPGLGLRLIYFSYDVKMKEKGDIPEGYSVSREKKERFSLILESASTNQTSMYLCASSFRQISTDTQYFGPGTRLTVL.